This TCR beta chain was sequenced in a study of cytomegalovirus exposure and HLA in healthy donors. The CDR3 loop spans 14 amino acids. CDR1 is MNHEY, CDR2 SVGAGI, per germline. Germline trimming cut 6 bases from V and 8 bases from J; bases unmatched to any gene: 9. The primer mix had 60 Vbeta and 13 Jbeta primers. Produced via immunoSEQ multiplex PCR; TCRdb's table is partial and in-frame only. Its clone listing holds some 150,000 clones. General study results and limits: Rare TCR sequences dominated, though some public TCRs recurred in many donors. Researchers had no immune exposure information except CMV serostatus available.

About this clone: The antigen remains undetermined.

The sequenced sample was PBMCs. The TCR sequence derives from a woman between 18 and 30 years old in good health and CMV-seropositive. V usage is TRBV6-5 and J usage is TRBJ2-2; 7 nucleotides align to TRBD1. The CDR3 coding sequence is TGTGCCAGCAGGGCGACAGGGTTCGGAGGGGAGCTGTTTTTT. Amino acid sequence: CASRATGFGGELFF.